The sequence of this T cell receptor (beta chain) was determined in a study of blood T cell repertoires in COVID-19. About the study: COVID-19 samples from acute and convalescent phases originated in the United States, Italy and Spain. The cDNA or gDNA used as material had been derived from T cells, B-cell-depleted T cells, or PBMCs.

In the original analysis: Estimated nucleated cell counts came from reference gene primer amplification. This table comes from immunoSEQ multiplex PCR, and its TCRdb copy is limited to in-frame clones, with some not included. V and J calls plus clone size are reproduced from that table; the DNA served to infer D and trimming. Among about 94,000 clones listed, 75% to 85% were seen once. This clone was counted many times. Germline V CDR1 and CDR2: SNHLY, FYNNEI. The J segment lost 6 bases and the V segment lost 6 bases, leaving 6 bases of the junction unmatched. This CDR3 contains 15 residues. This receptor was identified in a woman at least 80 years old with acute or convalescent COVID-19. The sequenced sample consisted of peripheral blood. The V and J genes are TRBV2 and TRBJ1-5, with 12 nucleotides matching TRBD1. The CDR3 loop is CASRDGTGGFQPQHF. CDR3 coding DNA: TGTGCCAGCAGGGATGGGACAGGGGGCTTTCAGCCCCAGCATTTT.